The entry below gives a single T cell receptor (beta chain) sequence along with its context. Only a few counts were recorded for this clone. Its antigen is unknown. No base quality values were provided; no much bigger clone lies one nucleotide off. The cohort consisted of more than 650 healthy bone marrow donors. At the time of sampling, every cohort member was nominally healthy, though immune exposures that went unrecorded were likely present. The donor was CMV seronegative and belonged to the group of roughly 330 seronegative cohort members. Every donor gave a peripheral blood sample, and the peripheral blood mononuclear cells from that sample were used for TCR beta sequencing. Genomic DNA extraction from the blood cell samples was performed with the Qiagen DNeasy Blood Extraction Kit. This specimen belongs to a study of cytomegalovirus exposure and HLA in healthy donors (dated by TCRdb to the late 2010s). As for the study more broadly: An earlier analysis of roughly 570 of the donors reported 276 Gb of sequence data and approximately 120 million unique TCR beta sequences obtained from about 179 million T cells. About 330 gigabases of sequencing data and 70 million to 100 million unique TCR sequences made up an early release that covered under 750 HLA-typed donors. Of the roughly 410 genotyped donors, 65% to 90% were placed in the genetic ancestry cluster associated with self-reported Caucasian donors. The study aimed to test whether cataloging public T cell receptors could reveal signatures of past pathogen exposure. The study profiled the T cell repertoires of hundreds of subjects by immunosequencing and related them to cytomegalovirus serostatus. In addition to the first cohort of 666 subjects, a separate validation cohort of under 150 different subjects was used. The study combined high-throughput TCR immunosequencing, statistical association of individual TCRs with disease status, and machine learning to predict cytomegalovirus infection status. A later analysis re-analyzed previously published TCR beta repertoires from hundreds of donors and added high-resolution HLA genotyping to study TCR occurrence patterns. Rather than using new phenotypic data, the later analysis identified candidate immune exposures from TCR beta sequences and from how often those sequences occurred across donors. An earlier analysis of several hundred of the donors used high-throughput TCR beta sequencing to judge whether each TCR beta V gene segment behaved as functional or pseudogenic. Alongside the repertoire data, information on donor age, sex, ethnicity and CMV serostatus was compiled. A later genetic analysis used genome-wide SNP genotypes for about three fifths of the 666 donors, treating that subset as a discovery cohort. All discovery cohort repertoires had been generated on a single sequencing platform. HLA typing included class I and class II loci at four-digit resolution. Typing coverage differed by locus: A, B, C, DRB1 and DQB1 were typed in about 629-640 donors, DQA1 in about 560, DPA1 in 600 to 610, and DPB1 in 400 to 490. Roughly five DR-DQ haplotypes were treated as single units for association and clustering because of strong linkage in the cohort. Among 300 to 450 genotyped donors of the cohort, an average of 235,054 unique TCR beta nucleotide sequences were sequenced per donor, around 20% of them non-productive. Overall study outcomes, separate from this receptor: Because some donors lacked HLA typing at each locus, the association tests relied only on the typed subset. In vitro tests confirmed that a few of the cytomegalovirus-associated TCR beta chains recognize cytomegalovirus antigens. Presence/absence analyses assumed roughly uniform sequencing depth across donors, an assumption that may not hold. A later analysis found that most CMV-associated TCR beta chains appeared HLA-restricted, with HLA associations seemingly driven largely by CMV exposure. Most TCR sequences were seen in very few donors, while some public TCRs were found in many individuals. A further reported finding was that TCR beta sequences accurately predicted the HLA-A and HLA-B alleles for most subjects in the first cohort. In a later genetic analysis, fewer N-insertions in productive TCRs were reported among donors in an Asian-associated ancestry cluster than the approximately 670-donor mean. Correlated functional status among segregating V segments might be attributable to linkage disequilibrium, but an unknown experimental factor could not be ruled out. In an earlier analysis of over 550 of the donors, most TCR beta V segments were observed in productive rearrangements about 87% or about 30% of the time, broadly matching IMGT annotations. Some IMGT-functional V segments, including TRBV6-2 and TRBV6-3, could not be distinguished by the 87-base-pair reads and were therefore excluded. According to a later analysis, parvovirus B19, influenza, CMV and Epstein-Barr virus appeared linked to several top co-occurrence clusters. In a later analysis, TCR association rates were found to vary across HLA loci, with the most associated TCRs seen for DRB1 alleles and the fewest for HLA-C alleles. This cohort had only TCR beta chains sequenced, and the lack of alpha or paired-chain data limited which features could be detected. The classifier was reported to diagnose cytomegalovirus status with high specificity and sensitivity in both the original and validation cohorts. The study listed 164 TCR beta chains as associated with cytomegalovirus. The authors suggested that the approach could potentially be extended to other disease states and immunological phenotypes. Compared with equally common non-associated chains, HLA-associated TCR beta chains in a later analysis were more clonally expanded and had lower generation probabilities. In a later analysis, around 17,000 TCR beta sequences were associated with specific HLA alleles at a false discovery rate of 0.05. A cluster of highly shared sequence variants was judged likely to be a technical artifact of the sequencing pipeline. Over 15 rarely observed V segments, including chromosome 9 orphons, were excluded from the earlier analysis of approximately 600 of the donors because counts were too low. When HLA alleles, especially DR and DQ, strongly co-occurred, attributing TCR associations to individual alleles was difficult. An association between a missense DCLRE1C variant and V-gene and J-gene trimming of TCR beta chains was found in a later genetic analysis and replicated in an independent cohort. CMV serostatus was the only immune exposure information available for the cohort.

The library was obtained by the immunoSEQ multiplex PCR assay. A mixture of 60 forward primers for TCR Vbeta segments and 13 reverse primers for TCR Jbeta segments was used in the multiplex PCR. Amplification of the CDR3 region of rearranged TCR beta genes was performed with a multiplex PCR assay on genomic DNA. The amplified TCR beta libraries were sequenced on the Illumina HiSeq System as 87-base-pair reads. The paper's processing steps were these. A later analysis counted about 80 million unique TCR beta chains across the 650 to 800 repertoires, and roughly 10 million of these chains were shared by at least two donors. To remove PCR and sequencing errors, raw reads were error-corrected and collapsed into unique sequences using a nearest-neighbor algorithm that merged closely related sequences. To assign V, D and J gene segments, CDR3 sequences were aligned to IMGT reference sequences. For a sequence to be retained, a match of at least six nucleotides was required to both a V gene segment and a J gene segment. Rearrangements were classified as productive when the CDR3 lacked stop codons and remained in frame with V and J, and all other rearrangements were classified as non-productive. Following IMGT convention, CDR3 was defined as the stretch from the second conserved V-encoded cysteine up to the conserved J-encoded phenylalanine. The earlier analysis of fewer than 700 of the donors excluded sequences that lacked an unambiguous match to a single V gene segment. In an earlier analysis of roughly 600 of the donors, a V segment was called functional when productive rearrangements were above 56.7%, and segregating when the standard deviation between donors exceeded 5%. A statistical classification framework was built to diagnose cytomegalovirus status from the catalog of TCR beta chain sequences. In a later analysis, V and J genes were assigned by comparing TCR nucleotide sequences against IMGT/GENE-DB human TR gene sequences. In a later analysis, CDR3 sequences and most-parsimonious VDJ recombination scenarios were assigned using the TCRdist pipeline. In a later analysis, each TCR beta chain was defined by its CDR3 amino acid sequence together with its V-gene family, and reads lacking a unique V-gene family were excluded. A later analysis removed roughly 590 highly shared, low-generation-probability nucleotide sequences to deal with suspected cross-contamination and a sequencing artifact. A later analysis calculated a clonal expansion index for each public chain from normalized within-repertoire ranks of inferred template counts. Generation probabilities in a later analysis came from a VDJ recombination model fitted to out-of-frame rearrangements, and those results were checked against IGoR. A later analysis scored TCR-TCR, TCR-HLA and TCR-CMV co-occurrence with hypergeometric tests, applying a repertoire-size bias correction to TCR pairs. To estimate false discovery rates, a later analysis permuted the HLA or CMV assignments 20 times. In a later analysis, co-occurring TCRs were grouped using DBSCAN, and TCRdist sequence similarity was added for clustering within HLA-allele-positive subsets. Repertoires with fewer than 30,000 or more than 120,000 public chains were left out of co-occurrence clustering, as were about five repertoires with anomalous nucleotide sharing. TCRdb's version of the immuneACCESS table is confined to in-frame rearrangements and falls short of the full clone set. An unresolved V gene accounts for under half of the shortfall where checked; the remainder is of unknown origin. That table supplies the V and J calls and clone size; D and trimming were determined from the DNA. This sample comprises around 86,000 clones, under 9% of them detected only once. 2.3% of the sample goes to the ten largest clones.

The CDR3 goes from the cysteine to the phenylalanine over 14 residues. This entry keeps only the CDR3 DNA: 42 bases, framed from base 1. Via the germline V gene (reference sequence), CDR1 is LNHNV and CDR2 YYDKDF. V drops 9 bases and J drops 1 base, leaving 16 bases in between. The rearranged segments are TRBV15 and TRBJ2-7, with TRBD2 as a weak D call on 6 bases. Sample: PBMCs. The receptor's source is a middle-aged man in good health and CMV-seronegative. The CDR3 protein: CATRSGTESYEQYF. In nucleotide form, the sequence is TGTGCCACGAGATCCGGGACTGAATCCTACGAGCAGTACTTC.